These 16 T cell receptor beta chains came from one sample sequenced in a study of blood T cell repertoires in COVID-19. Here immunoSEQ multiplex PCR was the method, and the copy in TCRdb shows in-frame clones only, minus some. The sample holds about 170,000 clones, roughly 88% seen once. What was sequenced was peripheral blood. These receptors were collected from a man aged 18 to 29 with COVID-19, enrolled during active disease.

The rearrangement joins TRBV27 to TRBJ1-5; 8 nucleotides match TRBD1. Germline V lookup: CDR1 MNHEY, CDR2 SMNVEV (reference sequence). The V and J ends lost 4 bases and 0 bases, in that order; junction bases with no gene match: 8. The CDR3 consists of 17 residues. The CDR3 protein is CASSSGQGPLSNQPQHF. The DNA for the CDR3 is TGTGCCAGCAGTTCAGGACAGGGACCCCTTAGCAATCAGCCCCAGCATTTT.

This chain links TRBV19 with TRBJ2-7; 7 bases line up with TRBD2. The germline gives CDR1 LNHDA, CDR2 SQIVND (reference sequence). This CDR3 has 15 amino acids. V trimming: 3 bases; J trimming: 2 bases; junction bases outside the gene matches: 7. This CDR3 reads CASSMGAGRAYEQYF. The CDR3 DNA is TGTGCCAGTAGTATGGGAGCGGGACGGGCCTACGAGCAGTACTTC.

This chain connects TRBV28 to TRBJ1-1, with 9 bases matching TRBD1. Trimming took 8 bases from V and 7 from J; bases not matched to a gene: 8. The CDR3 is 13 amino acids. Germline V gives CDR1 MDHEN, CDR2 SYDVKM. CDR3 sequence: CASAEQGANEAFF. CDR3 in DNA: TGTGCCAGCGCCGAACAGGGGGCTAATGAAGCTTTCTTT.

On this clone: At the DNA level, this CDR3 is encoded by other sequences in the same sample as well. The J gene is TRBJ2-7, the V gene TRBV6-5; 7 bases are shared with TRBD1. The junction had 7 bases not matched to a gene; V was cut back by 2 bases and J by 3 bases. Germline values: CDR1 MNHEY, CDR2 SVGAGI. The CDR3 extends over 15 amino acids. CDR3 DNA sequence: TGTGCCAGCAGTTACCTCCGGACAGGAAACTACGAGCAGTACTTC. Its translation: CASSYLRTGNYEQYF.

V and J are TRBV3-1 (or the pseudogene TRBV3-2) and TRBJ2-7, with D perhaps TRBD1 (5 bases). V was cut by 0 bases and J by 5 bases, with 5 bases left in between. The CDR3 sequence is 12 residues long. CDR1 is LGHDT and CDR2 is YNNKEL in the germline V gene (reference sequence). The CDR3 spells CASSQEGDEQYF. CDR3 DNA sequence: TGTGCCAGCAGCCAAGAAGGGGACGAGCAGTACTTC.

The chain couples TRBV6-5 to TRBJ2-7; D unresolved. Between the trimmed V and J ends, which lost 0 bases and 6 bases, there was a span of 9 bases. The CDR3 has 13 residues. Germline loops: CDR1 MNHEY, CDR2 SVGAGI. The CDR3 DNA is TGTGCCAGCAGTTACTCGGCCCTTCTCGAGCAGTACTTC. Amino acids: CASSYSALLEQYF.

The rearrangement links TRBV7-9 to TRBJ2-7; 7 bases line up with TRBD1. The CDR3 consists of 15 residues. From germline, CDR1 is SEHNR and CDR2 FQNEAQ (reference sequence). V lost 5 bases to trimming and J lost 2 bases; unmatched junction nucleotides: 9. The chain's CDR3 is CASSPVGGLPYEQYF. The CDR3 DNA reads TGTGCCAGCAGCCCAGTAGGGGGCCTTCCCTACGAGCAGTACTTC.

This sequence joins TRBV28 and TRBJ2-1, with D perhaps matching TRBD2 (5 bases). Per the germline V gene, CDR1 is MDHEN and CDR2 is SYDVKM. Trimming left V 8 bases short and J 4 bases short, with 30 bases between. The CDR3 consists of 19 residues. CDR3 DNA: TGTGCCAGCGATTATGCAGGTCCCCCTAGCTTAGGGCTATACAATGAGCAGTTCTTC. As protein: CASDYAGPPSLGLYNEQFF. Drawing the rest from reference TRBV28 and TRBJ2-1, the complete variable domain is DVKVTQSSRYLVKRTGEKVFLECVQDMDHENMFWYRQDPGLGLRLIYFSYDVKMKEKGDIPEGYSVSREKKERFSLILESASTNQTSMYLCASDYAGPPSLGLYNEQFFGPGTRLTVL.

The chain joins TRBV11-2 to TRBJ2-7; a weak D match, TRBD1 (7 bases). The V and J ends lost 1 base and 6 bases respectively, with 16 bases between them. CDR1 and CDR2 from the germline V gene are SGHAT and FQNNGV. The CDR3 loop spans 15 amino acids. The CDR3, as DNA: TGTGCCAGCAGCTTAGCAGGGGGGCGTCAGTCCGAGCAGTACTTC. Protein: CASSLAGGRQSEQYF.

This clone was seen more than once but under ten times. This chain joins TRBV28 and TRBJ1-5, with D possibly being TRBD1 (5 bases). CDR1 is MDHEN and CDR2 is SYDVKM in the germline V gene. V gave up 7 bases and J gave up 3 bases, with 13 bases separating them. The CDR3 consists of 14 residues. CDR3: CASTFGGLNQPQHF. DNA of the CDR3: TGTGCCAGCACTTTCGGGGGACTCAATCAGCCCCAGCATTTT.

The chain joins TRBV21-1 to TRBJ1-3. TRBV21-1 is recorded as a pseudogene. This CDR3 has 18 residues. CDR3 sequence reads: CASSKELGGGQSGNTIYF. The CDR3, as DNA: TGTGCCAGCAGCAAAGAGTTGGGCGGGGGGCAATCTGGAAACACCATATATTTT.

The chain employs TRBV7-6 and TRBJ2-2; a possible D gene is TRBD2 (5 bases). The CDR3 spans 17 residues. V lost 3 bases, J lost 5 bases, and 19 bases lay in between. Per germline, CDR1 SGHVS and CDR2 FNYEAQ. The CDR3 reads CASSLYSPSRDTGELFF. DNA for the CDR3: TGTGCCAGCAGCTTGTATTCTCCTTCGAGGGATACCGGGGAGCTGTTTTTT.

This rearrangement joins TRBV13 to TRBJ1-2, with TRBD1 identical over 8 bases. Germline values: CDR1 PRHDT, CDR2 FYEKMQ (reference sequence). The V and J ends lost 5 bases and 8 bases, in that order; junction bases with no gene match: 10. This CDR3 comprises 14 residues. This CDR3 is CASSPTPTGEGYTF. The CDR3 bases are TGTGCCAGCAGCCCAACCCCGACAGGGGAAGGCTACACCTTC.

The chain joins TRBV3-1 (or the pseudogene TRBV3-2) to TRBJ2-7; no firm D call. Trimming left V 1 base short and J 4 bases short, with 8 bases between. The CDR3 extends over 13 amino acids. Germline-derived CDR1 and CDR2 are LGHDT and YNNKEL (reference sequence). This chain's CDR3 is CASSQVTSYEQYF. The CDR3 nucleotides read TGTGCCAGCAGCCAAGTGACATCTTACGAGCAGTACTTC.

The genes are TRBV7-2 and TRBJ1-4; the match to TRBD1 covers 8 bases. The CDR3 is made up of 13 amino acids. The junction had 4 bases not matched to a gene; V was cut back by 5 bases and J by 8 bases. Germline-derived CDR1 and CDR2 are SGHTA and FQGNSA. The CDR3 protein is CASSGQGGEKLFF. The CDR3 bases are TGTGCCAGCAGCGGACAGGGAGGAGAAAAACTGTTTTTT.

This chain links TRBV5-1 with TRBJ2-1; 7 bases line up with TRBD2. The germline gives CDR1 SGHRS, CDR2 YFSETQ. Germline trimming cut 3 bases from V and 8 bases from J; bases unmatched to any gene: 20. The length of the CDR3 is 18 residues. DNA of the CDR3: TGCGCCAGCAGCTCTCGGTGGGGGGGAGCGTTAACAAGTGATGAGCAGTTCTTC. The encoded protein is CASSSRWGGALTSDEQFF. The whole variable domain, remainder taken from reference TRBV5-1 and TRBJ2-1, is KAGVTQTPRYLIKTRGQQVTLSCSPISGHRSVSWYQQTPGQGLQFLFEYFSETQRNKGNFPGRFSGRQFSNSRSEMNVSTLELGDSALYLCASSSRWGGALTSDEQFFGPGTRLTVL.